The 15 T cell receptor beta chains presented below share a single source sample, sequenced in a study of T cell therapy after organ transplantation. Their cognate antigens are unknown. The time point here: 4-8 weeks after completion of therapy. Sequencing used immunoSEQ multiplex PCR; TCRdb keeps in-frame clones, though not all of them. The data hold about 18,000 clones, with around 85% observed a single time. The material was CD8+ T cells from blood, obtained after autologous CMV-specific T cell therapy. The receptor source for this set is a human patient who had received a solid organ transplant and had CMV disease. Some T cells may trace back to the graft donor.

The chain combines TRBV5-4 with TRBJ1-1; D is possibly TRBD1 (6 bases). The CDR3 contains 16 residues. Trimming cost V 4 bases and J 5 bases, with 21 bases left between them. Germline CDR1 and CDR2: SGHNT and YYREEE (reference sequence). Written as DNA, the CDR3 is TGTGCCAGCAGCCAAGCGAGGTTCACACAGGGTACTGAAGCTTTCTTT. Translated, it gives CASSQARFTQGTEAFF.

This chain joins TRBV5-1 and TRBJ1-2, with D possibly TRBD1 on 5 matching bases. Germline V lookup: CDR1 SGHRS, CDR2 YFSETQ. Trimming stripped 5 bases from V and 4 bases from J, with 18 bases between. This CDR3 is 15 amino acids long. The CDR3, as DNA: TGCGCCAGCAGGGTTGGTCAGGGCGATCTCTATGGCTACACCTTC. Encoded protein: CASRVGQGDLYGYTF.

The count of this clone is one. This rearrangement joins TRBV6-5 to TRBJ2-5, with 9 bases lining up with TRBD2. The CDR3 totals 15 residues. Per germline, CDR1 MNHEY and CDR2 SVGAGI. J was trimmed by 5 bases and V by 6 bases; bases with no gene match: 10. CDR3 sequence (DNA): TGTGCCAGCAGCCCGGGCTGGACTAGCGAGGAGACCCAGTACTTC. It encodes CASSPGWTSEETQYF.

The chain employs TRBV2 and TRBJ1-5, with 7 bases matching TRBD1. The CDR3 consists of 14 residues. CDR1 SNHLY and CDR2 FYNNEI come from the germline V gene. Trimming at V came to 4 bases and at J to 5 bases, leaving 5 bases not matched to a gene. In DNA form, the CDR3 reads TGTGCCAGCAGTGGGAGGGGGCCCGATCAGCCCCAGCATTTT. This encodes CASSGRGPDQPQHF.

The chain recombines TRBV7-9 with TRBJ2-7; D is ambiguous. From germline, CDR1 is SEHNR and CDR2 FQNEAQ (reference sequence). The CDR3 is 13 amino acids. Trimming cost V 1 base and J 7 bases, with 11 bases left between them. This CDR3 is CASSLDVAREQYF. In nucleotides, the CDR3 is TGTGCCAGCAGCTTAGACGTCGCAAGGGAGCAGTACTTC. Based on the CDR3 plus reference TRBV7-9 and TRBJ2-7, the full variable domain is DTGVSQNPRHKITKRGQNVTFRCDPISEHNRLYWYRQTLGQGPEFLTYFQNEAQLEKSRLLSDRFSAERPKGSFSTLEIQRTEQGDSAMYLCASSLDVAREQYFGPGTRLTVT.

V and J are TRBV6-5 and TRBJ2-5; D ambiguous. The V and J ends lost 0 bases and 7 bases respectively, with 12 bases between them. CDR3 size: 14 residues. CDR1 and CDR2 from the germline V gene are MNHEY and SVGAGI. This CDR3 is CASSYSERLGTQYF. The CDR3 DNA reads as TGTGCCAGCAGTTACTCCGAACGGCTGGGGACCCAGTACTTC.

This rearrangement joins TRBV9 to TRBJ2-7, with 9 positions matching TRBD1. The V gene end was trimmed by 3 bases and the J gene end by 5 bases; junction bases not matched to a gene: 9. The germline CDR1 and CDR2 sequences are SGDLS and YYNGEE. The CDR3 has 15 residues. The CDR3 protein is CASSERDRVVHEQYF. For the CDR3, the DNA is TGTGCCAGCAGCGAGAGGGACAGGGTGGTCCACGAGCAGTACTTC.

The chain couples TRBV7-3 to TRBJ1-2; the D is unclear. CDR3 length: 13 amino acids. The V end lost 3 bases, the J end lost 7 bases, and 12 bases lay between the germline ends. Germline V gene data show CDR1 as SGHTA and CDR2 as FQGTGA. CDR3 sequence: CASSLGAHTGYTF. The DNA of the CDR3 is TGTGCCAGCAGCTTGGGCGCACACACTGGCTACACCTTC.

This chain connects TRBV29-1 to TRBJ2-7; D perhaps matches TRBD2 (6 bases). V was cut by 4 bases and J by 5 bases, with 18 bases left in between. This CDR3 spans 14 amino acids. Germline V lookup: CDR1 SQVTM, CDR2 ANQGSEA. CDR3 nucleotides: TGCAGCGTTGCTATTCGGGGCGGGATGAACGAGCAGTACTTC. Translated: CSVAIRGGMNEQYF.

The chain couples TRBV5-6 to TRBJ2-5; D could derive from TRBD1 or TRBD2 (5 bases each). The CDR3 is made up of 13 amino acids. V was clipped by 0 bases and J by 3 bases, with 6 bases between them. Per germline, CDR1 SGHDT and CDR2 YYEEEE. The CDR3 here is CASSLVGEETQYF. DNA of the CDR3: TGTGCCAGCAGCTTGGTGGGGGAAGAGACCCAGTACTTC.

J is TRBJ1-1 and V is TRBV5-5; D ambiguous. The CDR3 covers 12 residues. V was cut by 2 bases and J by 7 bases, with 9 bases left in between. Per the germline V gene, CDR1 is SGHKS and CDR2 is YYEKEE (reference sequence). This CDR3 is CASSLRWDEAFF. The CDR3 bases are TGTGCCAGCAGCTTAAGGTGGGATGAAGCTTTCTTT.

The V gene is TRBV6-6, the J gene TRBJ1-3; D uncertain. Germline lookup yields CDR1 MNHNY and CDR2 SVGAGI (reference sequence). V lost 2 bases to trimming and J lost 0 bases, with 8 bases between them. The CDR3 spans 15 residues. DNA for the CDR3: TGTGCCAGCAGTTACGGGCAGCGCTCTGGAAACACCATATATTTT. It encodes CASSYGQRSGNTIYF.

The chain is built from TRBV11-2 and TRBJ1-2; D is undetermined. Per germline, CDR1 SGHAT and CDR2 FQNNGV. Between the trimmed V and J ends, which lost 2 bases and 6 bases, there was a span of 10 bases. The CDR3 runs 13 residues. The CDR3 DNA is TGTGCCAGCAGCTTACTACTAGGTGATGGCTACACCTTC. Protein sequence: CASSLLLGDGYTF.

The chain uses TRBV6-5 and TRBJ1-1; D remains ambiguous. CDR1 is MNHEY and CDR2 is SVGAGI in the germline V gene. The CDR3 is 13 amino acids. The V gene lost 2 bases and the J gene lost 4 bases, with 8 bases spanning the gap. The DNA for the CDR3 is TGTGCCAGCAGTTACACGGTGATCACTGAAGCTTTCTTT. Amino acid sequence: CASSYTVITEAFF.

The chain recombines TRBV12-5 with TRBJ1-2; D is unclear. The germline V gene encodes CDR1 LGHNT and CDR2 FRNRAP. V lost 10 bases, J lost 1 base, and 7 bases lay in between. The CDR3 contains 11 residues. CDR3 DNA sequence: TGTGCTAATAGAGATAACTATGGCTACACCTTC. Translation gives CANRDNYGYTF.